This TCR beta chain derives from a study of cytomegalovirus exposure and HLA in healthy donors. Findings and caveats of the study: Among TCR sequences, most were rare, though some public TCRs appeared in many donors. Solely CMV serostatus was available to characterize immune exposure. Presence/absence comparisons presumed near-even sequencing depth among donors.

A word on this clone: Antigen unknown. The sample has other DNA sequences that encode this CDR3 too.

The PCR made use of 60 Vbeta and 13 Jbeta primers. Profiled with immunoSEQ multiplex PCR; TCRdb holds only in-frame clones, not every one. Among roughly 180,000 clones, roughly 84% were seen once, and the ten largest hold under 1.1%. Germline V lookup: CDR1 MNHNS, CDR2 SASEGT. Trimming cost V 1 base and J 5 bases; bases outside gene matches: 6. The CDR3 covers 16 residues. The rearrangement links TRBV6-1 to TRBJ1-1, with 11 nucleotides matching TRBD1. The TCR originated in a man aged 25-40 years in good health and CMV-seronegative. Sequencing was performed on PBMCs. CDR3 region: CASSEGTGGKLTEAFF. The CDR3 DNA reads as TGTGCCAGCAGTGAAGGGACAGGGGGCAAATTGACTGAAGCTTTCTTT.